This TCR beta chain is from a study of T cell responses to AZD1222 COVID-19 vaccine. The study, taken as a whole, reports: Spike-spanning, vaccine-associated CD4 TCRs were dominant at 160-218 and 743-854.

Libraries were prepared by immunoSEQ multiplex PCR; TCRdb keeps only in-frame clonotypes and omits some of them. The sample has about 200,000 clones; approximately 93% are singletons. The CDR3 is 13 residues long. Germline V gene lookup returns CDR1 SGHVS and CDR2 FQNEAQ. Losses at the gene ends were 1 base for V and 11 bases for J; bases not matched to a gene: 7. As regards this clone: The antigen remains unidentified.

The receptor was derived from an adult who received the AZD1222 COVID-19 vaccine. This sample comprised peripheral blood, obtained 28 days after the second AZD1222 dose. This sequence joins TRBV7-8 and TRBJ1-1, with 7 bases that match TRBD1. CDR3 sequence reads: CASSLGQGGPAFF. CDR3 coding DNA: TGTGCCAGCAGCTTAGGCCAGGGGGGTCCCGCTTTCTTT.